The rows below give T cell receptor beta chains drawn from one sample of a study of cytomegalovirus exposure and HLA in healthy donors. Profiling relied on immunoSEQ multiplex PCR, and the TCRdb table lists in-frame clones only, not all of them. Of 200,000 to 250,000 clones listed, about 88% were seen once; the top ten hold 12%. Source material: PBMCs. Source of these receptors: a man aged 18 to 30 in good health and CMV-seropositive. The CDR3 runs from the conserved cysteine through the conserved F or W. The order of the fields is J gene, V gene, clone size, D gene, CDR3 protein, CDR3 DNA. The D gene is left open where the match is weak. Expanded clones get a size class; other rows say once, few or many, or leave the size out.

j_call: TRBJ2-3; v_call: TRBV6-6; clone_size: .; d_call: TRBD1; cdr3_aa: CASSTGTVRVTDTQYF; cdr3_nt: TGTGCCAGCAGTACTGGGACAGTTCGCGTAACAGATACGCAGTATTTT
j_call: TRBJ2-5; v_call: TRBV6-5; clone_size: .; d_call: .; cdr3_aa: CASSYSEGNQETQYF; cdr3_nt: TGTGCCAGCAGTTACTCGGAGGGGAACCAAGAGACCCAGTACTTC
j_call: TRBJ2-3; v_call: TRBV27; clone_size: .; d_call: .; cdr3_aa: CASSQKGLFTDTQYF; cdr3_nt: TGTGCCAGCAGCCAGAAGGGACTGTTCACAGATACGCAGTATTTT
j_call: TRBJ1-4; v_call: TRBV30; clone_size: .; d_call: .; cdr3_aa: CAAPGPVNEKLFF; cdr3_nt: TGTGCCGCACCGGGACCGGTTAATGAAAAACTGTTTTTT
j_call: TRBJ2-1; v_call: TRBV10-3; clone_size: .; d_call: TRBD2; cdr3_aa: CAISVLAGGPGEQFF; cdr3_nt: TGTGCCATCAGTGTGCTAGCGGGAGGGCCTGGTGAGCAGTTCTTC
j_call: TRBJ2-5; v_call: TRBV5-1; clone_size: .; d_call: .; cdr3_aa: CASSLSPGLQETQYF; cdr3_nt: TGCGCCAGCAGCTTGTCCCCCGGTCTGCAAGAGACCCAGTACTTC
j_call: TRBJ1-2; v_call: TRBV18; clone_size: once; d_call: TRBD1; cdr3_aa: CASSPRDRAFGYTF; cdr3_nt: TGTGCCAGCTCACCACGGGACAGGGCCTTTGGCTACACCTTC
j_call: TRBJ1-1; v_call: TRBV5-4; clone_size: .; d_call: .; cdr3_aa: CASSPPGNTEAFF; cdr3_nt: TGTGCCAGCAGCCCCCCGGGGAACACTGAAGCTTTCTTT
j_call: TRBJ2-7; v_call: TRBV6-1; clone_size: .; d_call: .; cdr3_aa: CASSRGSGAYEQYF; cdr3_nt: TGTGCCAGCAGTCGGGGCAGCGGAGCATACGAGCAGTACTTC
j_call: TRBJ1-1; v_call: TRBV5-1; clone_size: .; d_call: .; cdr3_aa: CASSLLQQNTEAFF; cdr3_nt: TGCGCCAGCAGCTTGTTACAGCAGAACACTGAAGCTTTCTTT
j_call: TRBJ2-3; v_call: TRBV2; clone_size: .; d_call: .; cdr3_aa: CASSEEGVGTDTQYF; cdr3_nt: TGTGCCAGCAGTGAAGAGGGAGTTGGTACAGATACGCAGTATTTT
j_call: TRBJ2-1; v_call: TRBV15; clone_size: .; d_call: TRBD2; cdr3_aa: CATSRDRLLTLSGNNEQFF; cdr3_nt: TGTGCCACCAGCAGAGATCGGCTTTTGACCCTTAGCGGGAACAATGAGCAGTTCTTC
j_call: TRBJ2-7; v_call: TRBV6-5; clone_size: once; d_call: TRBD1; cdr3_aa: CASRRDRGRLYEQYF; cdr3_nt: TGTGCCAGCAGGCGGGACAGGGGGCGATTGTACGAGCAGTACTTC
j_call: TRBJ2-2; v_call: TRBV9; clone_size: once; d_call: TRBD2; cdr3_aa: CASSAKPPGLAGGYTGELFF; cdr3_nt: TGTGCCAGCAGCGCCAAACCACCGGGACTAGCGGGAGGGTACACCGGGGAGCTGTTTTTT
j_call: TRBJ2-7; v_call: TRBV30; clone_size: .; d_call: .; cdr3_aa: CAWSVQGSSYEQYF; cdr3_nt: TGTGCCTGGAGTGTACAGGGAAGCTCCTACGAGCAGTACTTC
j_call: TRBJ2-7; v_call: TRBV29-1; clone_size: .; d_call: .; cdr3_aa: CSVVVGTRTYEQYF; cdr3_nt: TGCAGCGTTGTAGTCGGGACCCGGACCTACGAGCAGTACTTC
j_call: TRBJ2-7; v_call: TRBV6-5; clone_size: .; d_call: TRBD2; cdr3_aa: CASSYASGKDEQYF; cdr3_nt: TGTGCCAGCAGTTATGCTAGCGGGAAAGACGAGCAGTACTTC
j_call: TRBJ1-2; v_call: TRBV7-9; clone_size: .; d_call: .; cdr3_aa: CALNPNYGYTF; cdr3_nt: TGTGCCTTGAACCCAAACTATGGCTACACCTTC
j_call: TRBJ2-3; v_call: TRBV6-5; clone_size: .; d_call: .; cdr3_aa: CASSRTRADTQYF; cdr3_nt: TGTGCCAGCAGTCGGACGCGCGCAGATACGCAGTATTTT
j_call: TRBJ2-1; v_call: TRBV10-3; clone_size: .; d_call: TRBD1; cdr3_aa: CAISESTDRGGEQFF; cdr3_nt: TGTGCCATCAGTGAGTCGACGGACAGGGGCGGTGAGCAGTTCTTC